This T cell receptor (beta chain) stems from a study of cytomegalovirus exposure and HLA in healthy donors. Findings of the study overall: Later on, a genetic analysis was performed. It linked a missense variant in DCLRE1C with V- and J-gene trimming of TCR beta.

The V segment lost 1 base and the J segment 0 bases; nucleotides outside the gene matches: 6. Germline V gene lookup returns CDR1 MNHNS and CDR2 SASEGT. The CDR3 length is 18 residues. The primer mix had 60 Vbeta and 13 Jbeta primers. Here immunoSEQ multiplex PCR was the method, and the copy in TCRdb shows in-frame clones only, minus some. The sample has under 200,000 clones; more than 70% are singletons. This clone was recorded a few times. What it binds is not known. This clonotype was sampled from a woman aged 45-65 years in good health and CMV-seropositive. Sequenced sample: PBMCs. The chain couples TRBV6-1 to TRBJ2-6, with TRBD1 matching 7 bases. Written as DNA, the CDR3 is TGTGCCAGCAGTGAAGAGAGACAGGGCCGCTCTGGGGCCAACGTCCTGACTTTC. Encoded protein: CASSEERQGRSGANVLTF.